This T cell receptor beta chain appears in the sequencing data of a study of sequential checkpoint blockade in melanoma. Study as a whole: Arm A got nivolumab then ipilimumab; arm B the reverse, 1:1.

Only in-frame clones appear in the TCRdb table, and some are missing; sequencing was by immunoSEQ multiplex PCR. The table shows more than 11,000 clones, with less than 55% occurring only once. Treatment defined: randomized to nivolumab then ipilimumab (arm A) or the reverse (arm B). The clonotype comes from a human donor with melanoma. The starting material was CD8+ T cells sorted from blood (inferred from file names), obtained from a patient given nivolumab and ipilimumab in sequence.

DNA of the CDR3: TGTGCCAGCAGCTTCAACACCTACGAGCAGTACTTC. It codes for CASSFNTYEQYF. The chain uses TRBV5-6 and TRBJ2-7; no firm D call. The V gene's germline CDR1 is SGHDT and CDR2 YYEEEE. V lost 2 bases and J lost 2, with 5 bases in between. CDR3 length: 12 amino acids.